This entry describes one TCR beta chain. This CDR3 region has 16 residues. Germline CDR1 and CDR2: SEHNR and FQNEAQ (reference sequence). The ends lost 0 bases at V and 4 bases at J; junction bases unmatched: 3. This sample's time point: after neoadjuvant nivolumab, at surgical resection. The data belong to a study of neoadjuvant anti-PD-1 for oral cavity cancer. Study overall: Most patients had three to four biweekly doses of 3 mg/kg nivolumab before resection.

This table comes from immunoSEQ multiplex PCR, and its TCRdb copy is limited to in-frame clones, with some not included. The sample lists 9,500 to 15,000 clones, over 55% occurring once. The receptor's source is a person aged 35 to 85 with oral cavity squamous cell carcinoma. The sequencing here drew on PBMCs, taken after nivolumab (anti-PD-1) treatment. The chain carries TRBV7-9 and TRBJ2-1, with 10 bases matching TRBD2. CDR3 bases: TGTGCCAGCAGCTTAGCCCTAGCGGGAGCGTACAATGAGCAGTTCTTC. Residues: CASSLALAGAYNEQFF.